These T cell receptor beta chains were read from a single sample in a study of T cells in Graves' hyperthyroidism and ophthalmopathy. TCRdb ran MiXCR on the multiplex PCR reads and lists one entry per CDR3 protein. The sample has fewer than 400,000 distinct CDR3 sequences, roughly 14% seen once. Sequences were obtained from blood. The receptors come from a woman aged 18-29 years with Graves' hyperthyroidism that later progressed to Graves' ophthalmopathy. CDR3s include the opening cysteine and the closing phenylalanine or tryptophan. A D gene is named only where the DNA matches it firmly. Expanded clones get a size class; other rows say once, few or many, or leave the size out.

clone size | D gene | J gene | V gene | CDR3 DNA | CDR3 protein
many | NA | TRBJ2-6 | TRBV25-1 | TGTGCCAGCAGACAGAGCTCTGGGGCCAACGTCCTGACTTTC | CASRQSSGANVLTF
few | NA | TRBJ1-2 | TRBV18 | TGTGCCAGCTCACCTCGAATTGGGTATGGCTACACCTTC | CASSPRIGYGYTF
many | NA | TRBJ2-1 | TRBV12-3/TRBV12-4 | TGTGCGACGTTATCCAATGAGCAGTTCTTC | CATLSNEQFF
many | NA | TRBJ1-2 | TRBV5-5 | TGTGCCAGCAGCTTGGCGGCAGATACCTATGGCTACACCTTC | CASSLAADTYGYTF
many | NA | TRBJ1-2 | TRBV27 | TGTGCCAGCAGGGGGATTACGGGACGGCCCTCGTCTAACTATGGCTACACCTTC | CASRGITGRPSSNYGYTF
many | NA | TRBJ1-6 | TRBV20-1 | TGCAGTGCTAGTGGTCAAGGCAATTCACCCCTCCACTTT | CSASGQGNSPLHF
many | NA | TRBJ2-3 | TRBV12-3/TRBV12-4 | TGTGCCAGCAGTCTGGTGGGGGACACCACAGATACGCAGTATTTT | CASSLVGDTTDTQYF
NA | NA | TRBJ2-5 | TRBV20-1 | TGCAGTGCTAGAGATCGTGCAGGGGAAGAGACCCAGTACTTC | CSARDRAGEETQYF
many | TRBD1 | TRBJ2-7 | TRBV7-2 | TGTGCCAGCAGCCGCCAGACAGGGGAAGGGTACGAGCAGTACTTC | CASSRQTGEGYEQYF
many | NA | TRBJ2-1 | TRBV12-3/TRBV12-4 | TGTGCCAGCAGTTTTACCGCGGGGAGGGGGGTGCACAATGAGCAGTTCTTC | CASSFTAGRGVHNEQFF
many | NA | TRBJ2-5 | TRBV18 | TGTGCCAGCTCACCCCCGAACAGCCAAGAGACCCAGTACTTC | CASSPPNSQETQYF
many | TRBD2 | TRBJ2-1 | TRBV5-4 | TGTGCCAGCAGCGCTCGACTAGCGGGACGCAATGAGCAGTTCTTC | CASSARLAGRNEQFF
few | NA | TRBJ2-7 | TRBV9 | TGTGCCAGCAGCCAACAGGGAGGGCGCGAGCAGTACTTC | CASSQQGGREQYF
few | TRBD2 | TRBJ2-2 | TRBV7-9 | TGTGCCAGCAGCTTAGACCTTAGCGGGCTGAACACCGGGGAGCTGTTTTTT | CASSLDLSGLNTGELFF